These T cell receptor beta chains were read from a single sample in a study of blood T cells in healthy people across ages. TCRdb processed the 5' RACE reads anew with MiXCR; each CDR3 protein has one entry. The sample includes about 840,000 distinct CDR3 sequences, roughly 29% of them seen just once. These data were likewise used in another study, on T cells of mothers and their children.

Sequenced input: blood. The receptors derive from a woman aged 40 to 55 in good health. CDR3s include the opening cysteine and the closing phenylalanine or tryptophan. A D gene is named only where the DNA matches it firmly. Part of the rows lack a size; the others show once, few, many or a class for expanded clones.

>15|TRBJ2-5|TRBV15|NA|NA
TGTGCCACCAGCAGAGATTGGCGTCGCCGGGAGACCCAGTACTTC
CATSRDWRRRETQYF
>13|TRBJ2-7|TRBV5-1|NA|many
TGCGCCAGCAGAGGCGACGGGCACTACGAGCAGTACTTC
CASRGDGHYEQYF
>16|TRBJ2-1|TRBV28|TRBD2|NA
TGTGCCAGCAGTCCACTGACTAGCGGGACCTACAATGAGCAGTTCTTC
CASSPLTSGTYNEQFF
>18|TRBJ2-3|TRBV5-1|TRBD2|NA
TGCGCCGGCAGCCCGGGACTAGCGGGCGGCAAACTCACAGATACGCAGTATTTT
CAGSPGLAGGKLTDTQYF
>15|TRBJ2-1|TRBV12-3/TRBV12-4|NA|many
TGTGCCAGCAGTTTCGGCGGACTCTCCTACAATGAGCAGTTCTTC
CASSFGGLSYNEQFF
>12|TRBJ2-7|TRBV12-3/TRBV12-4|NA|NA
TGTGCCAGCAGTTTATCGGGACCCGAGCAGTACTTC
CASSLSGPEQYF
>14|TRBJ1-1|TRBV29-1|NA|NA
TGCAGCGTTGACCAGGGAGGGGGAAGTACTGAAGCTTTCTTT
CSVDQGGGSTEAFF
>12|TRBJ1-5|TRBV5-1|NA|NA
TGCGCCAGCAGCTTGGACGGGAAGCCCCAGCATTTT
CASSLDGKPQHF
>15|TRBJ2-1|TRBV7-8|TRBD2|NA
TGTGTCAGCAGCTTAGGGAGCGGGGGACAAGAGACCCAGTTCTTC
CVSSLGSGGQETQFF
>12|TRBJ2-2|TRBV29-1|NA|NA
TGCAGCGTCGAAGGGAACACCGGGGAGCTGTTTTTT
CSVEGNTGELFF
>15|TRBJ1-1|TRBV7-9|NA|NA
TGTGCCAGCAGCTTAGCTACTAGGCTGAACACTGAAGCTTTCTTT
CASSLATRLNTEAFF
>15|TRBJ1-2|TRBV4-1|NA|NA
TGCGCCAGCAGCCAAGATCTGTTGGAGCGGGATGGCTACACCTTT
CASSQDLLERDGYTF
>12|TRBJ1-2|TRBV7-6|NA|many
TGTGCCAGCAGCCAGAGGGACGCCGGCTACACCTTC
CASSQRDAGYTF
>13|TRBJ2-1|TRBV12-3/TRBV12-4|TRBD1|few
TGTGCCAGCAGTTTTCAGGGGGCGCTTGAGCAGTTCTTC
CASSFQGALEQFF
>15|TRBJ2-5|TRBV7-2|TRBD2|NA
TGTGCCAGCAGCCAGCTAGCGGGGGGGCAAGAGACCCAGTACTTC
CASSQLAGGQETQYF
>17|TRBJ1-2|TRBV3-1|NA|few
TGTGCCAGCAGCCAAGAATCTCGGAGAAGGTCGGAACCGGGCTACACCTTC
CASSQESRRRSEPGYTF
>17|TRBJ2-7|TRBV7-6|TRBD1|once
TGTGCCAGCAGCTTAGCCCCGGACAGGGCAGGAGGGTACGAGCAGTACTTC
CASSLAPDRAGGYEQYF
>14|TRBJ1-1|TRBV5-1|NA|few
TGCGCCAGCAGCTTGGGGACAGAGGCCACTGAAGCTTTCTTT
CASSLGTEATEAFF
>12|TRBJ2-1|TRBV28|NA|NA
TGTGCCAGCAGTTTAATGGGCGGTGAGCAGTTCTTC
CASSLMGGEQFF
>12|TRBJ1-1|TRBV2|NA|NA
TGTGCCAGCAGATTGACTACCACTGAAGCTTTCTTT
CASRLTTTEAFF
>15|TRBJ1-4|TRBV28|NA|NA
TGTGCCAGCAGGCTATACAGGGCAACTAATGAAAAACTGTTTTTT
CASRLYRATNEKLFF
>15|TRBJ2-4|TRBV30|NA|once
TGTGCCTGGAGTGTAGTGGCGAGGCCCAAAAACATTCAGTACTTC
CAWSVVARPKNIQYF
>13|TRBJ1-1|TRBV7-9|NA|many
TGTGCCAGCGGTGGGATTATGAACACTGAAGCTTTCTTT
CASGGIMNTEAFF
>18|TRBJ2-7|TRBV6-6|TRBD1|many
TGTGCCAGCAGGGGGAGAGACCGGGACAGGGGATTTGCCTACGAGCAGTACTTC
CASRGRDRDRGFAYEQYF
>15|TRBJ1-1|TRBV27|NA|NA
TGTGCCAGCAGTTTTGTGCAGGGCAAGAACACTGAAGCTTTCTTT
CASSFVQGKNTEAFF